This entry lists 27 T cell receptor beta chains sequenced from one sample in a study of OX40 agonist ivuxolimab in advanced cancers. Method: immunoSEQ multiplex PCR; TCRdb's copy keeps in-frame clones and lacks some. The sample has over 25,000 clones; about 85% are singletons. The source material was CD4+ or CD8+ T cells sorted from blood, sampled in a trial of the OX40 agonist ivuxolimab. The receptors here all came from an adult with an advanced solid tumor such as melanoma, head and neck, liver or kidney cancer.

This clone appeared a single time. The CDR3 DNA reads TGTGCCGCCGGCGGCAAGGATTCTGGGGCCAACGTCCTGACTTTC. It specifies CAAGGKDSGANVLTF. V gene TRBV10-3 combines with J gene TRBJ2-6; D is uncertain. Between the trimmed V and J ends, which lost 11 bases and 1 base, there was a span of 15 bases. Per germline, CDR1 ENHRY and CDR2 SYGVKD. CDR3 length equals 15 residues.

At least ten counts were recorded for this clone. CDR3 amino acids: CASSSGTGGWNEQFF. Here the CDR3 DNA reads TGTGCCAGCAGCTCCGGGACTGGAGGGTGGAATGAGCAGTTCTTC. This rearrangement joins TRBV7-3 to TRBJ2-1; maybe TRBD2 (6 bases). There are 15 residues in the CDR3. Germline V gene data show CDR1 as SGHTA and CDR2 as FQGTGA. With 4 bases removed from V and 7 bases from J, the gap between germline ends came to 17 bases.

As DNA, the CDR3 is TGTGCCAGCAGCCCCGGGACTTCCTACGAGCAGTACTTC. Translation: CASSPGTSYEQYF. The rearrangement links TRBV14 to TRBJ2-5; D is possibly TRBD2 (6 bases). The closer fit of TRBJ2-7 to the DNA end suggests the J call may be wrong. The CDR3 spans 13 residues. Germline CDR1 reads SGHDN; CDR2 reads FVKESK.

The CDR3 loop reads CASSVAATVVNNYGYTF. DNA for the CDR3: TGTGCCAGCAGCGTAGCTGCGACAGTAGTTAACAACTATGGCTACACCTTC. V and J are TRBV13 and TRBJ1-2; D possibly corresponds to TRBD1 (5 bases). V was pared by 5 bases and J by 2 bases, with 21 bases between. Germline CDR1 reads PRHDT; CDR2 reads FYEKMQ (reference sequence). The CDR3 spans 17 residues.

This clone was detected only once. The V and J genes are TRBV28 and TRBJ1-2; possible D gene TRBD1, 6 bases. The CDR3 sequence is 12 residues long. From germline, CDR1 is MDHEN and CDR2 SYDVKM. The V end lost 7 bases, the J end lost 8 bases, and 14 bases lay between the germline ends. The CDR3 DNA follows: TGTGCCAGCACCAATACAGGGACCGGCTACACCTTC. Translated, it gives CASTNTGTGYTF.

The chain carries TRBV27 and TRBJ1-5; D gene ambiguous. The V gene lost 5 bases and the J gene lost 0 bases, with 5 bases spanning the gap. The germline V gene encodes CDR1 MNHEY and CDR2 SMNVEV (reference sequence). The CDR3 sequence is 13 residues long. DNA for the CDR3: TGTGCCAGCAGTCCCCTTAGCAATCAGCCCCAGCATTTT. It codes for CASSPLSNQPQHF.

The genes are TRBV11-2 and TRBJ2-1, with D maybe TRBD1 (5 bases). CDR1 is SGHAT, CDR2 FQNNGV, per germline. This CDR3 is built from 13 residues. The V gene lost 6 bases and the J gene lost 10 bases, with 16 bases spanning the gap. The CDR3 DNA follows: TGTGCCAGCAGTCCGAACAGGATGTTCGAGCAGTTCTTC. Translation: CASSPNRMFEQFF.

This chain's CDR3 is CASSLGQGGQETQYF. CDR3 in DNA: TGTGCCAGCAGCTTGGGACAGGGGGGACAAGAGACCCAGTACTTC. The chain has TRBV7-8 and TRBJ2-5; 11 bases are shared with TRBD1. CDR3 length: 15 residues. V shed 3 bases and J 2 bases; nucleotides not matched to a gene: 2. Germline V gives CDR1 SGHVS, CDR2 FQNEAQ. Complete variable domain (other parts from reference TRBV7-8 and TRBJ2-5): GAGVSQSPRYKVAKRGQDVALRCDPISGHVSLFWYQQALGQGPEFLTYFQNEAQLDKSGLPSDRFFAERPEGSVSTLKIQRTQQEDSAVYLCASSLGQGGQETQYFGPGTRLLVL.

This clone has a handful of counts. This chain links TRBV4-1 with TRBJ1-6; 8 positions agree with TRBD1. V was pared by 0 bases and J by 6 bases, with 1 base of the junction left unmatched. This CDR3 is built from 15 residues. Germline values: CDR1 MGHRA, CDR2 YSYEKL. The CDR3 loop reads CASSQDGTGNSPLHF. CDR3 nucleotide sequence: TGCGCCAGCAGCCAAGACGGGACAGGTAATTCACCCCTCCACTTT.

V usage is TRBV19 and J usage is TRBJ2-6, with 7 bases identical to TRBD1. The CDR3 totals 12 residues. Germline V lookup: CDR1 LNHDA, CDR2 SQIVND (reference sequence). As DNA, the CDR3 is TGTGCAGGGGGCACTGGGGCCAACGTCCTGACTTTC. This encodes CAGGTGANVLTF. The variable domain in full, with the rest retrieved from reference TRBV19 and TRBJ2-6, is DGGITQSPKYLFRKEGQNVTLSCEQNLNHDAMYWYRQDPGQGLRLIYYSQIVNDFQKGDIAEGYSVSREKKESFPLTVTSAQKNPTAFYLCAGGTGANVLTFGAGSRLTVL.

The CDR3 nucleotides are TGTGCCAGCAGCGTAGGGCGGGGGGCCACAGATACGCAGTATTTT. It yields the protein CASSVGRGATDTQYF. The chain couples TRBV9 to TRBJ2-3; 8 bases map to TRBD2. V lost 0 bases to trimming and J lost 2 bases; unmatched junction nucleotides: 2. CDR1 SGDLS and CDR2 YYNGEE come from the germline V gene. The CDR3 runs 15 residues.

This rearrangement joins TRBV28 to TRBJ2-2; TRBD2 might be the D (5 bases). The CDR3 runs 14 residues. The germline V gene encodes CDR1 MDHEN and CDR2 SYDVKM. Trimming pared 1 base from V and 6 bases from J, leaving 9 bases between. The CDR3 sequence is CASSLSAGPGELFF. CDR3 nucleotide sequence: TGTGCCAGCAGTTTATCGGCGGGCCCCGGGGAGCTGTTTTTT.

This chain joins TRBV6-1 and TRBJ2-1; a weak D match, TRBD2 (5 bases). The germline CDR1 and CDR2 sequences are MNHNS and SASEGT. V lost 7 bases and J 0 bases, leaving 10 bases between the germline ends. This CDR3 has 14 residues. Written as DNA, the CDR3 is TGTGCCAGCACGGTAGGGAGCTCCTACAATGAGCAGTTCTTC. Translating it yields CASTVGSSYNEQFF.

The rearrangement links TRBV19 to TRBJ2-2; 8 bases map to TRBD1. CDR3 length equals 17 residues. V lost 9 bases and J lost 1; bases outside the gene matches: 13. Germline lookup yields CDR1 LNHDA and CDR2 SQIVND (reference sequence). CDR3 protein: CASKPSGGYMNTGELFF. The DNA for the CDR3 is TGTGCCAGCAAACCCTCAGGGGGCTATATGAACACCGGGGAGCTGTTTTTT.

V usage is TRBV7-9 and J usage is TRBJ2-7; 7 nucleotides agree with TRBD2. Germline-derived CDR1 and CDR2 are SEHNR and FQNEAQ (reference sequence). J was trimmed by 0 bases and V by 2 bases; bases with no gene match: 7. This CDR3 is built from 16 residues. CDR3 sequence: CASSLSSGESSYEQYF. CDR3 DNA sequence: TGTGCCAGCAGCTTATCAAGCGGGGAGAGCTCCTACGAGCAGTACTTC.

This clone was found once. The chain has TRBV4-1 and TRBJ2-7, with TRBD2 matching over 8 bases. Germline CDR1 and CDR2: MGHRA and YSYEKL. V trimming: 4 bases; J trimming: 3 bases; junction bases outside the gene matches: 2. CDR3 size: 13 residues. The DNA of the CDR3 is TGCGCCAGCAGCCCCCGGGAGGGCTACGAGCAGTACTTC. Residues: CASSPREGYEQYF.

This clone was seen only once. The chain has TRBV28 and TRBJ2-7; TRBD1 agrees at 11 bases. Germline lookup yields CDR1 MDHEN and CDR2 SYDVKM. V lost 5 bases to trimming and J lost 5 bases; unmatched junction nucleotides: 5. This CDR3 has 14 amino acids. The CDR3 loop is CASSGGTGGDEQYF. The CDR3 region has the DNA TGTGCCAGCAGTGGGGGGACAGGGGGTGACGAGCAGTACTTC.

The genes are TRBV28 and TRBJ2-7, with 7 bases matching TRBD1. Germline assignment: CDR1 MDHEN and CDR2 SYDVKM. The CDR3 covers 18 residues. V shed 3 bases and J 2 bases; nucleotides not matched to a gene: 16. The CDR3 nucleotides read TGTGCCAGCAGTTTCCTATCCGGTAGGGGGCACCTTACCTACGAGCAGTACTTC. This sequence encodes CASSFLSGRGHLTYEQYF. Full variable domain (outside the CDR3, taken from reference TRBV28 and TRBJ2-7): DVKVTQSSRYLVKRTGEKVFLECVQDMDHENMFWYRQDPGLGLRLIYFSYDVKMKEKGDIPEGYSVSREKKERFSLILESASTNQTSMYLCASSFLSGRGHLTYEQYFGPGTRLTVT.

V and J are TRBV28 and TRBJ2-5, with a weak D call TRBD1 (6 bases). Germline V gene sequence: CDR1 MDHEN, CDR2 SYDVKM. The CDR3 consists of 17 residues. Trimming took off 6 bases at V and 4 bases at J, with 24 bases between the two ends. The CDR3, as DNA: TGTGCCAGCAGCCCACTCCCCTTACAGGGCTGGGGAGAGACCCAGTACTTC. It encodes CASSPLPLQGWGETQYF.

As concerns this clone: A read error may account for a junction end that differs from germline. Other DNA sequences within the sample encode an identical CDR3. This chain connects TRBV19 to TRBJ1-2; D is undetermined. From germline, CDR1 is LNHDA and CDR2 SQIVND (reference sequence). This CDR3 contains 14 residues. The CDR3 sequence: CASSIIGPKNGYTF. CDR3 in DNA: TGCGCCAGTAGTATAATTGGTCCGAAGAATGGCTACACCTTC.

The gene calls are TRBV19 and TRBJ1-6; a possible D gene is TRBD1 (6 bases). The CDR3 contains 15 residues. Germline values: CDR1 LNHDA, CDR2 SQIVND (reference sequence). V was cut by 6 bases and J by 10 bases, with 19 bases left in between. The DNA for the CDR3 is TGTGCCAGTAGCGAAGACAGGCCCGCGCGGTCACCCCTCCACTTT. It yields the protein CASSEDRPARSPLHF.

The chain employs TRBV4-3 and TRBJ1-2; 7 bases line up with TRBD1. The CDR3 contains 15 residues. V trimming: 0 bases; J trimming: 4 bases; junction bases outside the gene matches: 5. From germline, CDR1 is LGHNA and CDR2 YSLEER. The CDR3 loop is CASSQDPGTAYGYTF. DNA of the CDR3: TGCGCCAGCAGCCAAGACCCCGGGACAGCCTATGGCTACACCTTC.

In DNA, the CDR3 is TGTGCCAGCAGCTCGGGCCGGACTAACACAGATACGCAGTATTTT. It translates to CASSSGRTNTDTQYF. The chain employs TRBV7-3 and TRBJ2-3; a weak D match, TRBD2 (6 bases). The CDR3 contains 15 residues. V was clipped by 4 bases and J by 2 bases, with 13 bases between them. The germline CDR1 and CDR2 sequences are SGHTA and FQGTGA.

The chain recombines TRBV29-1 with TRBJ1-2, with no clear D. The CDR3 is 13 amino acids. CDR1 is SQVTM, CDR2 ANQGSEA, per germline. V was shortened by 4 bases and J by 4 bases, with 13 bases between the two germline ends. CDR3 sequence (DNA): TGCAGCGTTGTGAGGGCGGAGAGCTATGGCTACACCTTC. Translated: CSVVRAESYGYTF.

The CDR3 nucleotides are TGCGCCAGCAGTCCTCTTTTCACTGAAGCTTTCTTT. Amino acids: CASSPLFTEAFF. The V and J genes are TRBV10-2 and TRBJ1-1, with no clear D. CDR3 length: 12 residues. Germline values: CDR1 WSHSY, CDR2 SAAADI. Trimming took 5 bases from V and 4 from J, leaving 8 bases between them.

This clone was detected only once. The CDR3 coding sequence is TGTGCCAGCAGCTTGCAGGGGTACGAGCAGTACTTC. It encodes CASSLQGYEQYF. The chain recombines TRBV5-5 with TRBJ2-7, with D tentatively TRBD1 (6 bases). V was trimmed by 1 base and J by 4 bases, leaving 6 bases between them. This CDR3 contains 12 residues. Germline V gene data show CDR1 as SGHKS and CDR2 as YYEKEE (reference sequence).

V gene TRBV6-5 combines with J gene TRBJ1-1; the D gene is possibly TRBD1 (5 bases). Trimming removed 7 bases at V and 3 bases at J, with 12 bases between. This CDR3 is 13 amino acids long. The germline gives CDR1 MNHEY, CDR2 SVGAGI. The CDR3 region is CASTMGPYTEAFF. CDR3 DNA sequence: TGTGCCAGCACCATGGGACCTTACACTGAAGCTTTCTTT.